The next 9 T cell receptor beta chains were all read from a single sample in a study of tumor-infiltrating lymphocytes in oesophageal squamous cell carcinoma. MiXCR, run by TCRdb on the PCR reads, gives a single entry per CDR3 protein. The data contain 8,500 to 9,000 distinct CDR3 sequences, around 64% of them singletons. The sample comprised esophageal tumor tissue. These receptors all stem from a female donor with esophageal squamous cell carcinoma.

The chain links TRBV7-2 to TRBJ2-4; D call uncertain. The V end lost 1 base, the J end lost 0 bases, and 19 bases lay between the germline ends. Per the germline V gene, CDR1 is SGHTA and CDR2 is FQGNSA. This CDR3 comprises 19 residues. The CDR3 is CASSLDDISTRAAKNIQYF. The CDR3 bases are TGTGCCAGCAGCTTAGATGATATCTCCACCCGGGCAGCCAAAAACATTCAGTACTTC. The whole variable domain, filled in from reference TRBV7-2 and TRBJ2-4, reads GAGVSQSPSNKVTEKGKDVELRCDPISGHTALYWYRQSLGQGLEFLIYFQGNSAPDKSGLPSDRFSAERTGGSVSTLTIQRTQQEDSAVYLCASSLDDISTRAAKNIQYFGAGTRLSVL.

The CDR3 DNA sequence: TGTGCCAGCAGCTCGGGCGGGGAGCTGTTTTTT. This gives the protein CASSSGGELFF. The chain carries TRBV7-3 and TRBJ2-2; D gene uncertain. The V and J ends lost 4 bases and 7 bases respectively, with 4 bases between them. The CDR3 is 11 amino acids. Germline values: CDR1 SGHTA, CDR2 FQGTGA.

The CDR3 loop reads CASSYSGTTQKQFF. DNA for the CDR3: TGTGCCAGCAGCTACTCCGGGACTACACAGAAGCAGTTCTTC. V is TRBV7-2 and J is TRBJ2-1; 7 nucleotides line up with TRBD2. J was trimmed by 11 bases and V by 4 bases; bases with no gene match: 11. This CDR3 has 14 residues. Germline V gives CDR1 SGHTA, CDR2 FQGNSA.

The chain couples TRBV7-2 to TRBJ2-3; D is undetermined. CDR1 SGHTA and CDR2 FQGNSA come from the germline V gene. V gave up 2 bases and J gave up 6 bases, with 9 bases separating them. This CDR3 region has 13 residues. CDR3: CASSLPQADTQYF. DNA for the CDR3: TGTGCCAGCAGCTTACCGCAAGCGGATACGCAGTATTTT. Combining the CDR3 with reference TRBV7-2 and TRBJ2-3 gives the whole variable domain GAGVSQSPSNKVTEKGKDVELRCDPISGHTALYWYRQSLGQGLEFLIYFQGNSAPDKSGLPSDRFSAERTGGSVSTLTIQRTQQEDSAVYLCASSLPQADTQYFGPGTRLTVL.

This clonotype occurred a few times. The chain is built from TRBV7-9 and TRBJ2-3; TRBD2 matches 11 bases. This CDR3 is 16 amino acids long. With V trimmed by 1 base and J by 6 bases, 6 bases remained unmatched. The germline V gene has CDR1 SEHNR and CDR2 FQNEAQ (reference sequence). CDR3 loop: CASSLVLAGGLDTQYF. CDR3 nucleotide sequence: TGTGCCAGCAGCTTAGTTCTAGCGGGAGGTTTGGATACGCAGTATTTT.

This chain links TRBV7-2 with TRBJ2-7; D unresolved. Trimming left V 1 base short and J 7 bases short, with 11 bases between. The CDR3 loop spans 13 amino acids. Germline V gene data show CDR1 as SGHTA and CDR2 as FQGNSA. Here the CDR3 DNA reads TGTGCCAGCAGCTTAGACCAGATGGGTGAGCAGTACTTC. This encodes CASSLDQMGEQYF.

Comments on this clonotype: One end of the junction fails to match germline, which may point to a read error. This chain uses TRBV6-4 with TRBJ2-6; D ambiguous. CDR1 MRHNA and CDR2 SNTAGT come from the germline V gene. The CDR3 runs to 16 residues. CDR3 nucleotides: TGTGCCAGCAGTTACTCCGGGTCCCCTGGGGCCAACGTCCTGACTTTC. It is translated as CASSYSGSPGANVLTF.

There are a few counts of this clonotype. The chain uses TRBV12-3 or TRBV12-4 and TRBJ2-3; TRBD2 matches 9 bases. Unmatched junction bases numbered 8, after V lost 1 base and J lost 3 bases. The CDR3 totals 17 residues. The CDR3, as DNA: TGTGCCAGCAGTTTAGTGAGCACTAGCGGGTTGACAGATACGCAGTATTTT. Amino acids: CASSLVSTSGLTDTQYF.

By proportion, this clonotype is medium-sized. The chain carries TRBV6-6 and TRBJ1-2; D gene uncertain. V lost 0 bases and J 8 bases, leaving 19 bases between the germline ends. This CDR3 region has 16 residues. Germline V gene lookup returns CDR1 MNHNY and CDR2 SVGAGI (reference sequence). CDR3: CASSYSTLSYRLGYTF. As DNA, the CDR3 is TGTGCCAGCAGTTACTCGACCCTTTCGTACCGCCTGGGCTACACCTTC.